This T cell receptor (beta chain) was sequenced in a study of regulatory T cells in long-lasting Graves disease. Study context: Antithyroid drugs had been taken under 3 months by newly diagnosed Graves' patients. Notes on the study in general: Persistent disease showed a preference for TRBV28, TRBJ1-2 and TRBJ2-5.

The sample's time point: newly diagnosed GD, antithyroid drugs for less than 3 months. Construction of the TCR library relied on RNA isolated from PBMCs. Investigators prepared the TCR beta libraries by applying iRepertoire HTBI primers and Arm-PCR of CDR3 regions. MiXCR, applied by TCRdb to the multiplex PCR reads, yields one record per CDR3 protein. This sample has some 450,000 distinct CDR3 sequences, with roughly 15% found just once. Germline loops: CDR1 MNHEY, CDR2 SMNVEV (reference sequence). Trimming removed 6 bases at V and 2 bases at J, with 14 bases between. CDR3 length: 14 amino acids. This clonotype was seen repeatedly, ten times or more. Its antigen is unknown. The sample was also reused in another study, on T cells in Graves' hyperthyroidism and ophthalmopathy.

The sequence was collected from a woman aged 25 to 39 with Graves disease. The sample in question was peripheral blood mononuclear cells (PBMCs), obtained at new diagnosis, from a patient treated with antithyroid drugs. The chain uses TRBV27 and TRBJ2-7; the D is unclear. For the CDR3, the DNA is TGTGCCAGCAGACCCGGATACTCTCCCTACGAGCAGTACTTC. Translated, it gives CASRPGYSPYEQYF.